The sequence of this T cell receptor (beta chain) was determined in a study of T cell repertoires in cytomegalovirus infection. Across the study: It can be stated that public TCR beta signatures indicated CMV infection as well as a matching HLA type.

This clonotype occurred a few times. Its matching antigen is unknown. Via MiXCR, TCRdb re-called the reads, giving one row per CDR3 protein. Here the sample spans under 800,000 distinct CDR3 sequences, approximately 24% being singletons. The germline V and J ends were trimmed by 0 bases and 5 bases, with 17 bases remaining between them. This CDR3 has 17 residues. Germline CDR1 is SNHLY and CDR2 is FYNNEI. Study observations and caveats: The ex vivo response was dominated by HLA-C-restricted CMV-specific TCR beta clonotypes.

The V gene is TRBV2, the J gene TRBJ1-5; no firm D call. This TCR was sampled from a human donor in good health (CMV status not recorded). Some clones in this sample may be carry-over from other donors' samples. Specimen: CD8+ T cells from PBMCs. The CDR3 region has the DNA TGTGCCAGCAGTGAAGCGCCGGGATCGGTCGGCGATCAGCCCCAGCATTTT. It encodes CASSEAPGSVGDQPQHF.